One and the same sample provided the 8 T cell receptor beta chains below, sequenced in a study of blood T cells in healthy people across ages. Alongside a J-beta primer mix, a sample-barcoded 5' primer served in a second PCR lasting about 7 to 11 cycles. TCRdb re-analysed the 5' RACE reads in MiXCR, keeping a single row per CDR3 protein. The data contain about 680,000 distinct CDR3 sequences, 49% of them seen just once; the ten biggest clones take up 25% to 35%. The specimen was blood. These receptors all stem from a woman aged 60-75 years in good health.

J is TRBJ2-3 and V is TRBV4-3; 7 bases are a match to TRBD2. This CDR3 has 15 residues. V lost 1 base and J lost 4; bases outside the gene matches: 5. Germline V lookup: CDR1 LGHNA, CDR2 YSLEER. The CDR3 DNA sequence: TGCGCCAGCAGCCAAGGCGGGAGTCGCGCAGATACGCAGTATTTT. This gives the protein CASSQGGSRADTQYF.

This chain joins TRBV28 and TRBJ2-1; D tentatively fits TRBD1 or TRBD2 (5 bases each). The CDR3 length is 16 residues. Between the trimmed V and J ends, which lost 2 bases and 6 bases, there was a span of 17 bases. Germline V lookup: CDR1 MDHEN, CDR2 SYDVKM. CDR3 region: CASSLALAGTRNEQFF. For the CDR3, the DNA is TGTGCCAGCAGTTTAGCGCTAGCCGGGACGCGCAATGAGCAGTTCTTC.

In this sample, this clonotype turned up a few times. This chain connects TRBV29-1 to TRBJ2-1; D uncertain. This CDR3 is 17 amino acids long. The V and J ends lost 3 bases and 0 bases respectively, with 18 bases between them. Looked up from germline, CDR1 is SQVTM and CDR2 is ANQGSEA. The CDR3 DNA is TGCAGCGTTGAGTTAGTGAGGAACCCCCACTCCTACAATGAGCAGTTCTTC. It translates to CSVELVRNPHSYNEQFF.

This clonotype was seen a handful of times. This chain connects TRBV5-1 to TRBJ2-4; D possibly uses TRBD1 or TRBD2 (6 bases each). V lost 6 bases, J lost 4 bases, and 17 bases lay in between. Germline assignment: CDR1 SGHRS and CDR2 YFSETQ. This CDR3 contains 15 residues. The CDR3, as DNA: TGCGCCAGCAAGATTGGAGGGGGATCAAAAAACATTCAGTACTTC. Its protein is CASKIGGGSKNIQYF.

This clonotype was found many times. V usage is TRBV29-1 and J usage is TRBJ1-1, with 9 bases matching TRBD1. J lost 7 bases, V lost 1 base, and 1 base had no gene match. Germline V gene data show CDR1 as SQVTM and CDR2 as ANQGSEA. The CDR3 runs to 12 residues. The CDR3: CSVEGTGDEAFF. Here the CDR3 DNA reads TGCAGCGTTGAAGGGACAGGGGATGAAGCTTTCTTT. Looking up the rest from reference TRBV29-1 and TRBJ1-1 gives the full variable domain: SAVISQKPSRDICQRGTSLTIQCQVDSQVTMMFWYRQQPGQSLTLIATANQGSEATYESGFVIDKFPISRPNLTFSTLTVSNMSPEDSSIYLCSVEGTGDEAFFGQGTRLTVV.

The genes are TRBV7-2 and TRBJ2-1, with 9 bases lining up with TRBD2. CDR1 and CDR2 (germline): SGHTA, FQGNSA. The CDR3 has 14 residues. The trim removed 6 bases at V and 12 bases at J, leaving 12 bases unmatched. The CDR3 region has the DNA TGTGCCAGCAGTTGGCGGGGGGGAAGAAGAGGGCAGTTCTTC. This gives the protein CASSWRGGRRGQFF.

This rearrangement joins TRBV30 to TRBJ2-1; 7 nucleotides align to TRBD1. Germline V lookup: CDR1 GTSNPN, CDR2 SVGIG (reference sequence). The V gene end was trimmed by 5 bases and the J gene end by 6 bases; junction bases not matched to a gene: 7. The CDR3 loop spans 13 amino acids. In DNA form, the CDR3 reads TGTGCCTGGGCTGGGGACAGTGGCAATGAGCAGTTCTTC. This translates into CAWAGDSGNEQFF.

This clonotype was seen a few times. The chain combines TRBV5-1 with TRBJ2-1, with TRBD1 matching 8 bases. Unmatched junction bases numbered 9, after V lost 7 bases and J lost 6 bases. The CDR3 is 14 amino acids. The germline V gene encodes CDR1 SGHRS and CDR2 YFSETQ. The CDR3 loop reads CASGAGTGGNEQFF. CDR3 in DNA: TGCGCCAGCGGCGCCGGGACAGGAGGCAATGAGCAGTTCTTC. Looking up the rest from reference TRBV5-1 and TRBJ2-1 gives the full variable domain: KAGVTQTPRYLIKTRGQQVTLSCSPISGHRSVSWYQQTPGQGLQFLFEYFSETQRNKGNFPGRFSGRQFSNSRSEMNVSTLELGDSALYLCASGAGTGGNEQFFGPGTRLTVL.